This TCR beta chain comes out of a study of blood T cell repertoires in COVID-19. About the study: COVID-19 samples from acute and convalescent phases originated in the United States, Italy and Spain.

Germline loops: CDR1 KGHDR, CDR2 SFDVKD. V lost 1 base, J lost 0 bases, and 8 bases lay in between. The CDR3 is 16 residues long. Those who participated ranged in age from roughly 18 to 89 years and resided in 20 to 30 US areas. Cohorts were based on clinical histories the participants reported. Authors' methods: Reference gene primers were amplified, and this amplification served to estimate nucleated cell counts. Some clones are missing from TCRdb's copy, which holds only in-frame ones; the method was immunoSEQ multiplex PCR. That table gives V, J and clone size, and the DNA gave D and trimming. The sample lists approximately 270,000 clones, approximately 83% seen once, with roughly 4% in the top ten.

The V and J genes are TRBV24-1 and TRBJ2-2; weak D call: TRBD1 (5 bases). Source material: PBMCs or T cells enriched from blood (not recorded which). This sequence originates from a woman in her 30s who had recovered from COVID-19. The CDR3 reads CATSDFSRANTGELFF. The CDR3 coding sequence is TGTGCCACCAGTGATTTTAGCAGGGCGAACACCGGGGAGCTGTTTTTT.